The T cell receptor (beta chain) under discussion was sequenced for a study of T cell repertoires in cytomegalovirus infection. On the study more broadly: An indication of both CMV infection and matching HLA type came from public TCR beta signatures.

General observations from the study: Ex vivo, HLA-C-restricted CMV-specific TCR beta clonotypes prevailed over the rest of the response.

This clonotype was seen a few times. Its antigen remains unknown. TCRdb reanalysed the reads using MiXCR and keeps one entry per CDR3 protein. The table has some 130,000 distinct CDR3 sequences, approximately 30% seen once. Trimming pared 5 bases from V and 2 bases from J, leaving 16 bases between. This CDR3 comprises 14 residues. The germline CDR1 and CDR2 sequences are DFQATT and SNEGSKA (reference sequence). The starting material was CD8+ T cells from cultured PBMCs, obtained from culture after CMV antigen stimulation. The rearrangement links TRBV20-1 to TRBJ2-7; TRBD2 might be the D (7 bases). The clonotype originates from a human donor in good health (CMV status not recorded). Some clones in this sample may be carry-over from other donors' samples. CDR3 sequence (DNA): TGCAGTGCTTCGGGGGGCTTGCACCCCTACGAGCAGTACTTC. Its translation: CSASGGLHPYEQYF.